These 8 T cell receptor beta chains originate from one sample sequenced in a study of blood T cell repertoires in COVID-19. The assay was immunoSEQ multiplex PCR, and TCRdb's table has in-frame clones only and misses some. Found here are 150,000 to 200,000 clones, approximately 83% of them singletons; the top ten hold under 9.5%. Material: peripheral blood. The receptors derive from a man aged 50-60 years with active or convalescent COVID-19.

This clone has a handful of counts. V is TRBV2 and J is TRBJ1-1; the match to TRBD1 covers 9 bases. Germline CDR1 reads SNHLY; CDR2 reads FYNNEI. The CDR3 has 13 residues. The V gene end was trimmed by 8 bases and the J gene end by 5 bases; junction bases not matched to a gene: 6. CDR3 in amino acids: CASGTGGRTEAFF. The CDR3 DNA is TGTGCCAGCGGAACAGGGGGCCGGACTGAAGCTTTCTTT. Full variable domain (rest looked up from reference TRBV2 and TRBJ1-1): EPEVTQTPSHQVTQMGQEVILRCVPISNHLYFYWYRQILGQKVEFLVSFYNNEISEKSEIFDDQFSVERPDGSNFTLKIRSTKLEDSAMYFCASGTGGRTEAFFGQGTRLTVV.

The V call is TRBV7-9, the J call TRBJ2-5; no reliable D call. The germline V gene has CDR1 SEHNR and CDR2 FQNEAQ (reference sequence). V was trimmed by 3 bases and J by 5 bases, leaving 4 bases between them. CDR3 length equals 11 residues. CDR3 in DNA: TGTGCCAGCAGCTTTGCGGAGACCCAGTACTTC. This encodes CASSFAETQYF.

This clone occurred a few times. V and J are TRBV7-2 and TRBJ1-1, with a weak D call TRBD1 (5 bases). Germline lookup yields CDR1 SGHTA and CDR2 FQGNSA. The V and J ends lost 5 bases and 11 bases respectively, with 24 bases between them. The CDR3 contains 15 residues. Here the CDR3 DNA reads TGTGCCAGCAGCAAAGACGGTGGTCGCGGGGGTACGGCTTTCTTT. It is translated as CASSKDGGRGGTAFF.

The chain links TRBV9 to TRBJ1-5; D perhaps matches TRBD1 (5 bases). The germline CDR1 and CDR2 sequences are SGDLS and YYNGEE. V was clipped by 3 bases and J by 0 bases, with 10 bases between them. This CDR3 contains 15 residues. CDR3 coding DNA: TGTGCCAGCAGCGAGACAGCTTATAGCAATCAGCCCCAGCATTTT. This translates into CASSETAYSNQPQHF.

For the CDR3, the DNA is TGTGCCAGCAGTTTATGGGAGAGCGGGGGATACAATGAGCAGTTCTTC. This sequence encodes CASSLWESGGYNEQFF. This chain uses TRBV28 with TRBJ2-1; 8 bases match TRBD2. This CDR3 comprises 16 residues. V lost 0 bases, J lost 4 bases, and 5 bases stayed unmatched. Germline V gene sequence: CDR1 MDHEN, CDR2 SYDVKM.

The table lists this clone with a count of one. The chain links TRBV7-2 to TRBJ2-7; 8 bases match TRBD1. Per the germline V gene, CDR1 is SGHTA and CDR2 is FQGNSA. The CDR3 has 13 amino acids. The J segment lost 6 bases and the V segment lost 5 bases, leaving 6 bases of the junction unmatched. The CDR3 sequence is CASSQPQGAEQYF. In DNA form, the CDR3 reads TGTGCCAGCAGCCAGCCTCAGGGGGCCGAGCAGTACTTC.

The gene calls are TRBV29-1 and TRBJ2-2, with TRBD2 identical over 7 bases. The trim removed 8 bases at V and 7 bases at J, leaving 10 bases unmatched. This CDR3 comprises 13 residues. Germline loops: CDR1 SQVTM, CDR2 ANQGSEA. Here the CDR3 DNA reads TGCAGCACTACCGGGGGGTTGGGCGGGGAGCTGTTTTTT. Translation: CSTTGGLGGELFF.

This chain links TRBV6-5 with TRBJ2-7; 13 bases fit TRBD2. The V segment lost 7 bases and the J segment 2 bases; nucleotides outside the gene matches: 5. CDR3 length: 15 residues. Germline CDR1 is MNHEY and CDR2 is SVGAGI. The CDR3 is CASTRTSGSTYEQYF. The CDR3 coding sequence is TGTGCCAGCACGAGGACTAGCGGGAGCACCTACGAGCAGTACTTC.